These 23 T cell receptor beta chains were all obtained from the same sample, sequenced in a study of blood T cell repertoires in COVID-19 (dated by TCRdb to the early 2020s). Library preparation used the immunoSEQ multiplex PCR assay. TCRdb provides this immuneACCESS table in a form limited to in-frame rearrangements. Some clones are lacking; in checked studies, under half of them reflect an unresolved V gene, and why the rest are absent is not known. This sample is represented by about 270,000 clones; more than 75% of them were singletons. The top ten hold approximately 2.4% of the sample. Input material: PBMCs or T cells enriched from blood (not recorded which). The receptor set was obtained from a woman between 40 and 55 years old with acute COVID-19.

This CDR3 reads CASSGISGSYNEQFF. For the CDR3, the DNA is TGTGCCAGCAGCGGAATTAGCGGCTCCTACAATGAGCAGTTCTTC. The chain is built from TRBV7-8 and TRBJ2-1; TRBD2 is a possible D gene (6 bases). V lost 5 bases and J lost 0, with 11 bases in between. CDR1 and CDR2 from the germline V gene are SGHVS and FQNEAQ. The CDR3 is made up of 15 amino acids.

The rearrangement links TRBV2 to TRBJ2-7, with 8 bases that match TRBD2. This CDR3 has 16 residues. With 4 bases clipped from V and 0 bases from J, the junction kept 8 bases outside the gene matches. Germline lookup yields CDR1 SNHLY and CDR2 FYNNEI. CDR3 loop: CASSGQAGVISYEQYF. In nucleotides, the CDR3 is TGTGCCAGCAGTGGTCAAGCGGGGGTCATCTCCTACGAGCAGTACTTC.

This clone was seen just once. The chain carries TRBV19 and TRBJ1-5; tentative D call: TRBD1 (5 bases). V lost 5 bases to trimming and J lost 2 bases, with 19 bases between them. Germline values: CDR1 LNHDA, CDR2 SQIVND (reference sequence). The CDR3 consists of 17 residues. The CDR3 sequence is CASSLQRRGRGNQPQHF. For the CDR3, the DNA is TGTGCCAGTAGTCTCCAACGAAGGGGCAGGGGCAATCAGCCCCAGCATTTT.

The gene calls are TRBV3-1 (or the pseudogene TRBV3-2) and TRBJ1-2; tentative D call: TRBD1 (6 bases). Trimming removed 5 bases from V and 6 bases from J, with 13 bases in between. CDR1 is LGHDT and CDR2 is YNNKEL in the germline V gene (reference sequence). This CDR3 is 13 amino acids long. This chain's CDR3 is CASSIDRRDGYTF. CDR3 in DNA: TGTGCCAGCAGCATTGACAGGAGAGATGGCTACACCTTC.

This chain uses TRBV7-8 with TRBJ2-3, with TRBD1 identical over 7 bases. This CDR3 contains 12 residues. V lost 5 bases and J lost 11; bases outside the gene matches: 7. Germline CDR1 SGHVS, CDR2 FQNEAQ. CDR3 nucleotide sequence: TGTGCCAGCAGCCCCCAGGGGGTGGAGCAGTATTTT. This translates into CASSPQGVEQYF.

V and J are TRBV21-1 and TRBJ2-7; the tabulated D call, TRBD1, remains unverified against the DNA. TRBV21-1 is given as a pseudogene. The CDR3 has 14 residues. CDR3 loop: CASRDREQTYEQYF. The DNA of the CDR3 is TGTGCCAGCAGAGACAGGGAACAAACCTACGAGCAGTACTTC.

V is TRBV6-2 or TRBV6-3 and J is TRBJ1-2, with D unresolved. This CDR3 spans 15 amino acids. Deletions cut 0 bases from V and 4 bases from J, with 12 bases between. In germline, CDR1 is MNHEY, CDR2 SVGEGT. The CDR3 protein is CASSYSSSRSYGYTF. The CDR3 nucleotides are TGTGCCAGCAGTTACTCGAGTAGTCGGAGCTATGGCTACACCTTC.

The chain carries TRBV29-1 and TRBJ1-2; 11 bases agree with TRBD1. This CDR3 is built from 17 residues. V lost 0 bases and J lost 4; bases outside the gene matches: 10. Germline V CDR1 and CDR2: SQVTM, ANQGSEA. The CDR3 here is CSVEDRGQGALFYGYTF. The CDR3 bases are TGCAGCGTTGAAGATCGTGGACAGGGGGCGTTATTCTATGGCTACACCTTC.

This chain uses TRBV30 with TRBJ1-3, with 9 bases matching TRBD1. The germline CDR1 and CDR2 sequences are GTSNPN and SVGIG (reference sequence). The CDR3 spans 16 residues. The V gene end was trimmed by 0 bases and the J gene end by 2 bases; junction bases not matched to a gene: 5. CDR3 sequence reads: CAWSVSGTGTGNTIYF. In DNA, the CDR3 is TGTGCCTGGAGTGTAAGCGGGACAGGGACTGGAAACACCATATATTTT.

This clone appeared once. This rearrangement joins TRBV5-1 to TRBJ1-1; TRBD1 might be the D (6 bases). Germline V CDR1 and CDR2: SGHRS, YFSETQ. V was trimmed by 4 bases and J by 3 bases, leaving 13 bases between them. This CDR3 has 14 residues. The CDR3 loop is CASSRDNLHTEAFF. The CDR3 nucleotides are TGCGCCAGCAGCAGGGACAACCTGCACACTGAAGCTTTCTTT. Based on the CDR3 plus reference TRBV5-1 and TRBJ1-1, the full variable domain is KAGVTQTPRYLIKTRGQQVTLSCSPISGHRSVSWYQQTPGQGLQFLFEYFSETQRNKGNFPGRFSGRQFSNSRSEMNVSTLELGDSALYLCASSRDNLHTEAFFGQGTRLTVV.

This chain connects TRBV14 to TRBJ2-3, with D perhaps matching TRBD2 (6 bases). The germline V and J ends were trimmed by 6 bases and 0 bases, with 16 bases remaining between them. In germline, CDR1 is SGHDN, CDR2 FVKESK. This CDR3 has 16 amino acids. The CDR3 DNA follows: TGTGCCAGCAGTCAGCTCGGGGGTTCTAGCACAGATACGCAGTATTTT. This gives the protein CASSQLGGSSTDTQYF. Full variable domain (rest looked up from reference TRBV14 and TRBJ2-3): EAGVTQFPSHSVIEKGQTVTLRCDPISGHDNLYWYRRVMGKEIKFLLHFVKESKQDESGMPNNRFLAERTGGTYSTLKVQPAELEDSGVYFCASSQLGGSSTDTQYFGPGTRLTVL.

The chain carries TRBV7-9 and TRBJ2-4, with TRBD1 matching over 10 bases. The CDR3 contains 15 residues. The J segment lost 2 bases and the V segment lost 6 bases, leaving 4 bases of the junction unmatched. From germline, CDR1 is SEHNR and CDR2 FQNEAQ (reference sequence). The CDR3 is CASRGQGRTKNIQYF. In DNA form, the CDR3 reads TGTGCCAGCAGGGGACAGGGGAGGACCAAAAACATTCAGTACTTC.

This chain uses TRBV9 with TRBJ2-7; D may be TRBD2 (6 bases). This CDR3 spans 13 amino acids. Trimming pared 0 bases from V and 8 bases from J, leaving 12 bases between. Germline values: CDR1 SGDLS, CDR2 YYNGEE. CDR3 nucleotide sequence: TGTGCCAGCAGCGTAGGGCCTAGCGATCAGCAGTACTTC. Its translation: CASSVGPSDQQYF.

The chain couples TRBV5-4 to TRBJ2-1, with D possibly matching TRBD2 (6 bases). The CDR3 spans 15 residues. The germline CDR1 and CDR2 sequences are SGHNT and YYREEE (reference sequence). The V end lost 4 bases, the J end lost 4 bases, and 15 bases lay between the germline ends. The CDR3 spells CASSPPGVGYNEQFF. CDR3 DNA: TGTGCCAGCAGCCCCCCGGGAGTGGGTTACAATGAGCAGTTCTTC.

This chain joins TRBV4-1 and TRBJ1-5; maybe TRBD1 (6 bases). This CDR3 spans 15 amino acids. The ends were cut back, 1 base at V and 2 bases at J, with 9 bases in the middle. CDR1 MGHRA and CDR2 YSYEKL come from the germline V gene. CDR3 sequence: CASSQGTEGNQPQHF. CDR3 DNA: TGCGCCAGCAGCCAAGGGACAGAGGGCAATCAGCCCCAGCATTTT.

The V and J genes are TRBV6-2 or TRBV6-3 and TRBJ1-1; 8 bases map to TRBD1. Trimming at V came to 2 bases and at J to 1 base, leaving 6 bases not matched to a gene. Germline CDR1 is MNHEY and CDR2 is SVGEGT. The CDR3 runs to 16 residues. CDR3 sequence (DNA): TGTGCCAGCAGTTACGATATAGGGACAGGGAACACTGAAGCTTTCTTT. Translated, it gives CASSYDIGTGNTEAFF.

This clone was counted a single time. This rearrangement joins TRBV27 to TRBJ1-4; no definite D call. Trimming pared 5 bases from V and 0 bases from J, leaving 10 bases between. This CDR3 contains 15 residues. The germline V gene has CDR1 MNHEY and CDR2 SMNVEV (reference sequence). This CDR3 reads CASSPPGATNEKLFF. The CDR3 nucleotides read TGTGCCAGCAGTCCCCCCGGAGCAACTAATGAAAAACTGTTTTTT.

The chain couples TRBV18 to TRBJ2-7; D call uncertain. This CDR3 has 15 amino acids. Trimming took 3 bases from V and 0 from J, leaving 12 bases between them. The germline V gene has CDR1 KGHSH and CDR2 LQKENI. DNA of the CDR3: TGTGCCAGCTCACCCACATCACAGTCCTCCTACGAGCAGTACTTC. Its protein is CASSPTSQSSYEQYF.

This clone came up once. V and J are TRBV5-4 and TRBJ2-1, with 16 bases identical to TRBD2. CDR3 length: 16 residues. Trimming took 5 bases from V and 5 from J; bases not matched to a gene: 4. Germline V gene data show CDR1 as SGHNT and CDR2 as YYREEE (reference sequence). The CDR3 sequence: CASRGLAGGFDNEQFF. As DNA, the CDR3 is TGTGCCAGCAGGGGACTAGCGGGGGGGTTTGACAATGAGCAGTTCTTC.

The genes are TRBV9 and TRBJ1-1; possible D gene TRBD1, 6 bases. There are 16 residues in the CDR3. Germline V gene sequence: CDR1 SGDLS, CDR2 YYNGEE. V was trimmed by 0 bases and J by 0 bases, leaving 12 bases between them. CDR3 residues: CASSVGQGYMNTEAFF. CDR3 nucleotides: TGTGCCAGCAGCGTAGGTCAGGGGTACATGAACACTGAAGCTTTCTTT.

The genes are TRBV7-2 and TRBJ2-7; 7 nucleotides align to TRBD2. V shed 0 bases and J 2 bases; nucleotides not matched to a gene: 7. There are 16 residues in the CDR3. The V gene's germline CDR1 is SGHTA and CDR2 FQGNSA. The CDR3 reads CASSLASSGAPYEQYF. The CDR3, as DNA: TGTGCCAGCAGCTTAGCGTCCAGCGGGGCCCCCTACGAGCAGTACTTC. Based on the CDR3 plus reference TRBV7-2 and TRBJ2-7, the full variable domain is GAGVSQSPSNKVTEKGKDVELRCDPISGHTALYWYRQSLGQGLEFLIYFQGNSAPDKSGLPSDRFSAERTGGSVSTLTIQRTQQEDSAVYLCASSLASSGAPYEQYFGPGTRLTVT.

V is TRBV7-2 and J is TRBJ1-3, with TRBD1 as a possible D gene (6 bases). Germline CDR1 SGHTA, CDR2 FQGNSA. Trimming stripped 5 bases from V and 8 bases from J, with 16 bases between. The CDR3 is made up of 14 amino acids. Here the CDR3 reads CASSPGQAYDTIYF. The CDR3, as DNA: TGTGCCAGCAGCCCGGGACAAGCCTACGACACCATATATTTT.

The chain recombines TRBV18 with TRBJ2-7; TRBD2 matches 12 bases. With V trimmed by 3 bases and J by 2 bases, 2 bases remained unmatched. CDR3 length: 15 residues. In germline, CDR1 is KGHSH, CDR2 LQKENI. In DNA, the CDR3 is TGTGCCAGCTCACCCGGACTAGCGGGGACCTACGAGCAGTACTTC. It yields the protein CASSPGLAGTYEQYF.